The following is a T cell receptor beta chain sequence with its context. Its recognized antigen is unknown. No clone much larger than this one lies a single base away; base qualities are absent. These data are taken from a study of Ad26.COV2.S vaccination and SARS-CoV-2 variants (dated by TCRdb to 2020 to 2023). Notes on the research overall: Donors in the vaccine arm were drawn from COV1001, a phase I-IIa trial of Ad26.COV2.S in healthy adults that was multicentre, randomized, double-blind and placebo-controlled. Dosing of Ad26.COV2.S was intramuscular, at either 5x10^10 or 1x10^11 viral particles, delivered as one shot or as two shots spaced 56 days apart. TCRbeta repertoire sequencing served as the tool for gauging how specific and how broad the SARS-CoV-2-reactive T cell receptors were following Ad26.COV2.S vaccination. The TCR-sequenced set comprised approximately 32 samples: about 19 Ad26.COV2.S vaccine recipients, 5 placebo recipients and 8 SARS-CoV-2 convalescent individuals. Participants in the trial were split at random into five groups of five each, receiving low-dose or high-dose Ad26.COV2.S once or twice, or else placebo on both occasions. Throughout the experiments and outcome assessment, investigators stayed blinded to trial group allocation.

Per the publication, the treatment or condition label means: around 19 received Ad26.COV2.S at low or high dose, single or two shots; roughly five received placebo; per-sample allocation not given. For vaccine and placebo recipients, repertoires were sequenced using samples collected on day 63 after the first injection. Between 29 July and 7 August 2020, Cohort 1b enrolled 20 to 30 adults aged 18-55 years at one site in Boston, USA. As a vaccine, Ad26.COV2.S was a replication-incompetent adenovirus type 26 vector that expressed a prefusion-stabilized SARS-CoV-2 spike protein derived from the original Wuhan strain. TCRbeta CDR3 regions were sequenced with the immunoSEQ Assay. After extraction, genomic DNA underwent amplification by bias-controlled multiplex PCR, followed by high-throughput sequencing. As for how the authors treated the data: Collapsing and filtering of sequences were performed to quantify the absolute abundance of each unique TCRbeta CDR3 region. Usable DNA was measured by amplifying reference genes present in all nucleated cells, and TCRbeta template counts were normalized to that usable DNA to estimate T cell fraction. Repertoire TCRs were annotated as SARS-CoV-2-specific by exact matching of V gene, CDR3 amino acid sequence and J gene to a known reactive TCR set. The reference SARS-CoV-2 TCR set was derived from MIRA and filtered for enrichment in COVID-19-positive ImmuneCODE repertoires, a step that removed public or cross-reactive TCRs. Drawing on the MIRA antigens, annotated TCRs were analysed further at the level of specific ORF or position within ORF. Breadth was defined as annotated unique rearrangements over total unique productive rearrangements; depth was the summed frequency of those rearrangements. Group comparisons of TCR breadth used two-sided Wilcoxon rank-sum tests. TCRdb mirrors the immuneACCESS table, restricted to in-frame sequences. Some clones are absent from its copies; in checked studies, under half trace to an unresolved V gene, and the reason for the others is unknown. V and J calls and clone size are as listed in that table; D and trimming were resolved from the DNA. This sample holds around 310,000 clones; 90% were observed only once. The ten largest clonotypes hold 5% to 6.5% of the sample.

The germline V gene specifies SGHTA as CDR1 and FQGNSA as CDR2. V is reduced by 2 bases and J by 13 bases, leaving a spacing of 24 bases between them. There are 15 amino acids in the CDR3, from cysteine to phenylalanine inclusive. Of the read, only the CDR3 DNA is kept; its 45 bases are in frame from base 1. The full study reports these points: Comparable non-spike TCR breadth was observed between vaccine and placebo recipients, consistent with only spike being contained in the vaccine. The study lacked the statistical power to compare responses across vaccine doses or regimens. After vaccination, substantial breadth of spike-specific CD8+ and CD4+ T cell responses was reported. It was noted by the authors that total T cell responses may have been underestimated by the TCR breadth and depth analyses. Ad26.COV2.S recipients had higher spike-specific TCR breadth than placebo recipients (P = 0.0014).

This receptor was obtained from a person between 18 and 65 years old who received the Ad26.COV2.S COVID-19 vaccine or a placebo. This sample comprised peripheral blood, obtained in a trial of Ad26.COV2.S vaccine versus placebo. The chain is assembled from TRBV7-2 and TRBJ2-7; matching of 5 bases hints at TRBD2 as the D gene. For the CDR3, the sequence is CASSLMLGSGPREYF. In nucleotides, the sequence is TGTGCCAGCAGCTTAATGCTTGGGAGCGGCCCACGCGAATACTTC.